This TCR beta chain was profiled in a study of cytomegalovirus exposure and HLA in healthy donors. General study results and limits: Subsequent analysis of the roughly 120 validation repertoires found a tendency for first-cohort TCR clusters to co-occur. With high specificity and sensitivity, the classifier reportedly diagnosed cytomegalovirus status. Rare sequences made up most TCRs, while some public TCRs were found in many donors.

Germline assignment: CDR1 KGHSH and CDR2 LQKENI. The CDR3 totals 15 residues. V was cut by 6 bases and J by 4 bases, with 19 bases left in between. Assay used: immunoSEQ multiplex PCR; TCRdb lists only in-frame clones, some missing. The data show about 200,000 clones, with about 81% seen just once and around 1.2% held by the top ten. As to this clone: Its specificity is not known.

The donors belonged to the approximately 110-subject validation cohort, separate from the approximately 700-subject first cohort. V is TRBV18 and J is TRBJ2-7, with D tentatively TRBD2 (6 bases). This TCR came from a woman aged 25-40 years in good health and CMV-seronegative. The material sequenced was PBMCs. In nucleotides, the CDR3 is TGTGCCAGCTCGCCCTCCCGGGACTTGGAGTACGAGCAGTACTTC. Its protein product is CASSPSRDLEYEQYF.